This is a list of T cell receptor beta chains from one sample in a study of CXCR3-negative and CXCR3-positive naive CD8 T cells. TCRdb processed the 5' RACE reads again and assigns one entry to each CDR3 protein, with no DNA. This table holds 90,000 to 100,000 distinct CDR3 sequences. Specimen: naive CXCR3+ CD8+ T cells from blood. The receptors shown here come from a human donor in good health. Some clones in this sample may be carry-over from other donors' samples. CDR3s include the opening cysteine and the closing phenylalanine or tryptophan. The order of the fields is V gene, J gene, CDR3 protein.

TRBV7-9	TRBJ2-7	CASSLFSDEQYF
TRBV6-2/TRBV6-3	TRBJ2-7	CASSHGRLAISYEQYF
TRBV12-3/TRBV12-4	TRBJ1-1	CASSSELQGIGTEAFF
TRBV9	TRBJ2-3	CASSGRIAGRRTDTQYF
TRBV29-1	TRBJ2-6	CSVVGAGAASGANVLTF
TRBV12-3/TRBV12-4	TRBJ2-1	CASSSRTGGAPKEQFF
TRBV7-9	TRBJ1-6	CASTEEGNNSPLHF
TRBV4-3	TRBJ2-1	CASSPSGTGNNEQFF
TRBV5-6	TRBJ1-1	CASSFFLRPDPAEAFF
TRBV14	TRBJ2-7	CASSLPGAYEQYF
TRBV7-9	TRBJ2-3	CASSLDQGISADTQYF
TRBV29-1	TRBJ2-7	CSAGWGQGYEQYF
TRBV7-9	TRBJ2-2	CASSPPPQGENTGELFF
TRBV20-1	TRBJ2-3	CSARGNPHDTQYF
TRBV20-1	TRBJ2-7	CSARDLMGQSPAYEQYF
TRBV4-3	TRBJ2-1	CASSQDAQYNEQFF
TRBV6-2/TRBV6-3	TRBJ2-7	CASSYGQGGSYEQYF
TRBV13	TRBJ2-7	CASRSQSSALSYEQYF
TRBV12-3/TRBV12-4	TRBJ2-1	CASSLAPGTGRSNEQFF
TRBV6-5	TRBJ2-7	CASSSRLRDQSYEQYF
TRBV6-2/TRBV6-3	TRBJ2-7	CASSYQLATYEQYF
TRBV21-1	TRBJ2-1	CASRKLAGGPRDEQFF
TRBV29-1	TRBJ1-1	CSVLTENTEAFF
TRBV7-2	TRBJ2-2	CASSFSGGASSTGELFF
TRBV12-3/TRBV12-4	TRBJ2-5	CASSTQGAFETQYF
TRBV7-3	TRBJ2-1	CASSLSPPGVVEQFF
TRBV28	TRBJ2-1	CASTHGWASDYNEQFF
TRBV28	TRBJ2-7	CASSLDSTPYEQYF
TRBV11-2	TRBJ1-2	CASSWAGGSHYGYSF
TRBV28	TRBJ1-5	CASSWGARDQPQHF
TRBV7-2	TRBJ2-5	CASSLVYETQYF
TRBV21-1	TRBJ1-5	CASSDSNNQPQHF
TRBV19	TRBJ1-2	CASSHGQALLYTF
TRBV7-6	TRBJ2-1	CASSLSSVQGWGVYNEQFF
TRBV12-3/TRBV12-4	TRBJ2-7	CASSSGLAGAYEQYF
TRBV6-5	TRBJ2-5	CASSYRPGQQETQYF
TRBV7-2	TRBJ1-1	CASSSTGGYGNTEAFF
TRBV7-8	TRBJ2-2	CASSSSGHPSVTGELFF
TRBV6-4	TRBJ1-6	CASSDRDGDNSPLHF
TRBV3-1	TRBJ2-5	CASSHQKETQYF
TRBV29-1	TRBJ2-7	CSVGGTASSYEQYF
TRBV19	TRBJ2-7	CASSRNPNGPLDEQYF
TRBV4-1	TRBJ1-5	CASSQVLSSGNQPQHF
TRBV29-1	TRBJ2-1	CSGQGTDPPPHNEQFF